Listed below are T cell receptor beta chains from one sample, sequenced in a study of vaccination and CD4 T cells after COVID-19. From the PCR reads, TCRdb called clonotypes with MiXCR, one entry per CDR3 protein. The sample has roughly 9,800 distinct CDR3 sequences; over 55% are singletons. No antigen has been assigned to these receptors. Sequenced input: CD4+ T cells from blood, cultured in vitro. All receptors come from a human donor who had recovered from COVID-19. CDR3s include the opening cysteine and the closing phenylalanine or tryptophan.

V gene: TRBV7-9; CDR3 length: 14; J gene: TRBJ2-3; CDR3 protein: CASSLFSSTDTQYF
V gene: TRBV19; CDR3 length: 15; J gene: TRBJ2-1; CDR3 protein: CASSIARGSYNEQFF
V gene: TRBV10-3; CDR3 length: 13; J gene: TRBJ2-3; CDR3 protein: CAISEPGADTQYF
V gene: TRBV24-1; CDR3 length: 16; J gene: TRBJ2-5; CDR3 protein: CATALAGAGGEETQYF
V gene: TRBV27; CDR3 length: 18; J gene: TRBJ1-5; CDR3 protein: CASSSSPWSDSGNQPQHF
V gene: TRBV7-8; CDR3 length: 12; J gene: TRBJ2-4; CDR3 protein: CASSLANGIQYF
V gene: TRBV19; CDR3 length: 12; J gene: TRBJ1-2; CDR3 protein: CASRDRGHGYTF
V gene: TRBV6-2/TRBV6-3; CDR3 length: 15; J gene: TRBJ2-5; CDR3 protein: CASSYSPGAFETQYF
V gene: TRBV6-1; CDR3 length: 16; J gene: TRBJ1-5; CDR3 protein: CASRQREGGREQPQHF
V gene: TRBV5-1; CDR3 length: 16; J gene: TRBJ2-2; CDR3 protein: CASTRDRGPPTGELFF
V gene: TRBV20-1; CDR3 length: 11; J gene: TRBJ1-2; CDR3 protein: CSCGTDYGYTF
V gene: TRBV6-1; CDR3 length: 16; J gene: TRBJ2-2; CDR3 protein: CASTPLGLGNTGELFF
V gene: TRBV7-2; CDR3 length: 16; J gene: TRBJ1-6; CDR3 protein: CASSPTGAGPELPLHF
V gene: TRBV6-2/TRBV6-3; CDR3 length: 13; J gene: TRBJ1-2; CDR3 protein: CASSYSRDNGYTF
V gene: TRBV4-2; CDR3 length: 15; J gene: TRBJ1-2; CDR3 protein: CASSQDSTGNYGYTF
V gene: TRBV6-4; CDR3 length: 14; J gene: TRBJ1-3; CDR3 protein: CASSIRDRYHTIYF
V gene: TRBV20-1; CDR3 length: 13; J gene: TRBJ1-6; CDR3 protein: CSARGQSNSPLHF
V gene: TRBV7-6; CDR3 length: 16; J gene: TRBJ1-6; CDR3 protein: CASSPWTGGNNSPLHF
V gene: TRBV11-3; CDR3 length: 14; J gene: TRBJ1-1; CDR3 protein: CASSPRGPNTEAFF
V gene: TRBV5-3; CDR3 length: 13; J gene: TRBJ1-6; CDR3 protein: CAGSWAWESPLHF
V gene: TRBV20-1; CDR3 length: 14; J gene: TRBJ2-1; CDR3 protein: CSATRQVVYNEQFF
V gene: TRBV20-1; CDR3 length: 11; J gene: TRBJ2-1; CDR3 protein: CSALQLAKQFF
V gene: TRBV7-2; CDR3 length: 11; J gene: TRBJ1-2; CDR3 protein: CASSLYYGYTF
V gene: TRBV21-1; CDR3 length: 18; J gene: TRBJ1-1; CDR3 protein: CASSTNEGCGPENTEAFF
V gene: TRBV6-5; CDR3 length: 14; J gene: TRBJ1-1; CDR3 protein: CASSWTGGTTEAFF